What follows is one T cell receptor beta chain and its context. Its target is not known. This entry belongs to a study of PD-1 blockade in mismatch repair-deficient tumors. Turning to the study itself: Patients had about 13 mismatch repair-deficient cancer types and were previously treated and progressing. General study results and limits: Tumor-resident clones, often absent from pretreatment blood, expanded after pembrolizumab and then contracted.

Between the trimmed V and J ends, which lost 0 bases and 4 bases, there was a span of 10 bases. CDR1 and CDR2 from the germline V gene are LNHNV and YYDKDF (reference sequence). The CDR3 consists of 15 residues. Sequenced by immunoSEQ multiplex PCR; TCRdb stores in-frame clones only, minus some. The table shows 100,000 to 150,000 clones, with approximately 90% occurring only once. PCR or immunohistochemistry showed mismatch repair deficiency in every enrolled patient. TCR sequencing covered a few patients who responded to pembrolizumab. The receptor was derived from an adult with mismatch repair-deficient cancer. This chain connects TRBV15 to TRBJ1-5, with D unclear. This sample comprised peripheral blood, obtained 44 weeks after starting pembrolizumab. CDR3 loop: CATSRDRAVNQPQHF. In DNA, the CDR3 is TGTGCCACCAGCAGAGATAGAGCCGTTAATCAGCCCCAGCATTTT.